This T cell receptor (beta chain) appears in the sequencing data of a study of T cells after yellow fever vaccination (dated by TCRdb to about 2019). About the full investigation: The SMART-Seq v4 Ultra Low Input RNA kit was used to prepare libraries from fractions with low cell numbers. Bulk TCR alpha and beta repertoires were sequenced longitudinally to track T-cell clones before and after primary and booster YFV17D yellow fever vaccination. Two healthy male donors, one aged 18 to 30 and one aged 30 to 40 years, made up the cohort. Bulk PBMC replicates and cell subsets were isolated from blood drawn at multiple timepoints before and after both primary and secondary immunization.

The table lists this clonotype with a few counts. Its antigen specificity is not known. No base qualities exist here, and no much larger clone lies one base off it. For sequencing, an Illumina NovaSeq 6000 was employed. TCR cDNA was synthesized by 5'RACE template switching, which introduced a universal primer site and unique molecular identifiers. cDNA synthesis was primed from both the TCR alpha and TCR beta constant segments. Library amplification used two PCR steps, and the second PCR step added sample barcodes and sequencing adapters. Sequencing of libraries was done on Illumina HiSeq 2500 (2x100 bp) or NovaSeq (2x150 bp). In the paper's pipeline: Demultiplexing of reads and collapsing into UMI consensus sequences were performed with MIGEC, and V(D)J alignment was carried out with MiXCR. Using edgeR on replicate PBMC samples, clonotypes were called vaccine-responding if FDR was below 0.01 and the log2 fold change was above 5 up to day 15. Bulk clonotypes were assigned CD4 or CD8 identity according to which sequenced CD4 or CD8 repertoire held them at higher abundance. TCRdb ran its own pipeline on the public reads, namely fastp trimming at Q25 and MiXCR clone calling, and kept in-frame beta chains. Each entry merges the rows of one CDR3 protein and shows their most common DNA and genes. Clone size and V and J calls follow TCRdb, not the original study. For this sample there are 400,000 or so distinct CDR3 sequences; 18% appear just once. The top ten clonotypes cover over 15% of the sample.

The treatment or condition label, read with the paper, signifies: live attenuated yellow fever vaccine strain. At each blood-draw timepoint, two biological replicates of bulk PBMCs were collected. PBMCs were isolated from peripheral blood using a standard Ficoll-Paque protocol. RNA was extracted with TriZol from bulk PBMCs, CD4 and CD8 fractions, and dextramer-positive and dextramer-negative fractions. From V the trimming removes 1 base and from J it removes 8 bases, while the gene matches leave 24 bases of the junction unaccounted for. The CDR1 and CDR2 encoded by the germline V gene are SGHRS and YFSETQ. The CDR3 covers 21 residues, taking in both the cysteine and the phenylalanine. The only DNA kept is the CDR3, 63 bases in frame from the first base. Summary of the overall study and its limitations: A small share of clonotypes was detected in both CD4 and CD8 compartments, with the overlap likely arising from convergent recombination. The secondary T-cell response was found to be weaker but faster than the primary response, with a peak reached on day 5 rather than on day 15. Only a couple of donors were included in the study, so the extent to which the findings can be generalized is limited. Most clones expanded after primary vaccination were re-detected after the booster (approximately 95% of CD4 and roughly 87% of CD8), suggesting broad memory maintenance. Because abundant contaminating clonotypes from the bulk population could be contained in FACS-sorted repertoires, computational filtering was required.

Sequences were derived from PBMCs, sampled before the yellow fever booster vaccination. This TCR was recovered from a man aged 18-30 years who received the YFV17D yellow fever vaccine. The sequence is built from TRBV5-1 and TRBJ2-3; 11 central nucleotides agree with TRBD1. The nucleotides read TGCGCCAGCAGCTTGTGGACAGGGGGCCCCGCTAGCGGGACTGACGCGGGTACGCAGTATTTT. This encodes CASSLWTGGPASGTDAGTQYF.